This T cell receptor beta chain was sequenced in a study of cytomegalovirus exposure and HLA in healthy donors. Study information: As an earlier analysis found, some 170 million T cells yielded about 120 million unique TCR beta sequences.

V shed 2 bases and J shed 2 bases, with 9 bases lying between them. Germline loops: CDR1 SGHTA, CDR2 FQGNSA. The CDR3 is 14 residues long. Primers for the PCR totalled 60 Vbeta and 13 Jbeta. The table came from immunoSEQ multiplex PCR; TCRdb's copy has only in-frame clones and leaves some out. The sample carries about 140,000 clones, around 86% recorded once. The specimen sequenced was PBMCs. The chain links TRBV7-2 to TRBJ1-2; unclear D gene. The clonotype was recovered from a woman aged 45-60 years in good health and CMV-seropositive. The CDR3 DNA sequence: TGTGCCAGCAGCTTAAATCCGGGGAACTATGGCTACACCTTC. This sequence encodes CASSLNPGNYGYTF.